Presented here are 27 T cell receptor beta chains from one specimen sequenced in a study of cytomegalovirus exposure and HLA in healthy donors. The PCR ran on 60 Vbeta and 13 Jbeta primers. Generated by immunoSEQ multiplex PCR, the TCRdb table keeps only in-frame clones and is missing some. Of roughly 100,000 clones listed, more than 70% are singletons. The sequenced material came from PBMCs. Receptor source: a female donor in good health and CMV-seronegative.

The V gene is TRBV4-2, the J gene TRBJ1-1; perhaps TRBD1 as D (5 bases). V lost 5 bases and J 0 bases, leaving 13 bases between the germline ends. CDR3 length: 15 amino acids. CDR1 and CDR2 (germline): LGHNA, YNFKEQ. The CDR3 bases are TGTGCCAGCAGCGAGCTCGACAGCTTGAACACTGAAGCTTTCTTT. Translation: CASSELDSLNTEAFF.

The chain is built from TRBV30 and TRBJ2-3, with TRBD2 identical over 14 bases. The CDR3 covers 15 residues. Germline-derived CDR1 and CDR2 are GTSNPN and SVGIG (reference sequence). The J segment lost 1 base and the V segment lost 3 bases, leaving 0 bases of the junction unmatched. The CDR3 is CAWRGLAGGTDTQYF. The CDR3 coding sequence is TGTGCCTGGAGGGGACTAGCGGGGGGCACAGATACGCAGTATTTT.

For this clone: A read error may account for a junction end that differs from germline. As DNA, the CDR3 is TGTGCCAGCAGCTTCCAGACCGGATGGGCGGGATATGGCTACTCCTTC. Protein sequence: CASSFQTGWAGYGYSF. V gene TRBV5-4 combines with J gene TRBJ1-2; no clear D. Germline loops: CDR1 SGHNT, CDR2 YYREEE (reference sequence). The CDR3 consists of 16 residues.

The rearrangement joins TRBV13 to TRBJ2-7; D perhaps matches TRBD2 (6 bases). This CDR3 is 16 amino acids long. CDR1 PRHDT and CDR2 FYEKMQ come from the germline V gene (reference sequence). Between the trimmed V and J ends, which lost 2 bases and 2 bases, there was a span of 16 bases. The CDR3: CASSLRGGDTPYEQYF. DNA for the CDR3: TGTGCCAGCAGCTTAAGGGGAGGAGACACCCCCTACGAGCAGTACTTC.

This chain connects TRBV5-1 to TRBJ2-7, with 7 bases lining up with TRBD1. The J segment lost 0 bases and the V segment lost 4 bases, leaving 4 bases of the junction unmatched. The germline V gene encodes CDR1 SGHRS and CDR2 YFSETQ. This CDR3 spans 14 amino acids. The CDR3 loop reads CASSRGQVSYEQYF. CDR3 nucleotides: TGCGCCAGCAGCAGAGGACAGGTCTCCTACGAGCAGTACTTC. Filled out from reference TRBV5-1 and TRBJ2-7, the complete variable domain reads KAGVTQTPRYLIKTRGQQVTLSCSPISGHRSVSWYQQTPGQGLQFLFEYFSETQRNKGNFPGRFSGRQFSNSRSEMNVSTLELGDSALYLCASSRGQVSYEQYFGPGTRLTVT.

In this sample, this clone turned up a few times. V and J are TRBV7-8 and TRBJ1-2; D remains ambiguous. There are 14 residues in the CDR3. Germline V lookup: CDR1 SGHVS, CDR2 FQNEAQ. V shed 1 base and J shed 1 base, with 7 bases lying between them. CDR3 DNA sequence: TGTGCCAGCAGCTTAGACAGCTTTAACTATGGCTACACCTTC. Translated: CASSLDSFNYGYTF.

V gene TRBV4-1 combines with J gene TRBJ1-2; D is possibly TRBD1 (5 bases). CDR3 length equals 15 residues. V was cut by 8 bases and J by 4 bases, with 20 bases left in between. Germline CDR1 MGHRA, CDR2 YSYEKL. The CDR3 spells CASRLRGEVGYGYTF. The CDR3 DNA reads TGCGCCAGCCGCCTTCGGGGGGAGGTTGGCTATGGCTACACCTTC.

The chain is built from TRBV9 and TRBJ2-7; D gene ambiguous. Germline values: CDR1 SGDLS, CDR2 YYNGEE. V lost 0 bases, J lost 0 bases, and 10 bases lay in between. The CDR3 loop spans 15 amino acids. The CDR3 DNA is TGTGCCAGCAGCGTAGAGTCCACGAGCTCCTACGAGCAGTACTTC. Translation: CASSVESTSSYEQYF. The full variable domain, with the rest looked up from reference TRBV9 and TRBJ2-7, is DSGVTQTPKHLITATGQRVTLRCSPRSGDLSVYWYQQSLDQGLQFLIQYYNGEERAKGNILERFSAQQFPDLHSELNLSSLELGDSALYFCASSVESTSSYEQYFGPGTRLTVT.

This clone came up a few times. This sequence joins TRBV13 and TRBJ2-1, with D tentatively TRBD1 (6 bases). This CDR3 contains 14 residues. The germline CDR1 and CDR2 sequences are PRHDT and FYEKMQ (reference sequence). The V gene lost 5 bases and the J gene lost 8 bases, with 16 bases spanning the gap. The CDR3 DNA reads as TGTGCCAGCAGCGGATATGGGGGCAGGGATGAGCAGTTCTTC. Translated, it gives CASSGYGGRDEQFF.

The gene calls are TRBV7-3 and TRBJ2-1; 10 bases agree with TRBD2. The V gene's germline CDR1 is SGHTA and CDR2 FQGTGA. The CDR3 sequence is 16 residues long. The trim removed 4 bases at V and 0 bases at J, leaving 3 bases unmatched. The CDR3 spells CASSSASGSSYNEQFF. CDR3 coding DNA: TGTGCCAGCAGCTCAGCTAGCGGGAGCTCCTACAATGAGCAGTTCTTC. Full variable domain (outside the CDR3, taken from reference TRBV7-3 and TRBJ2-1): GAGVSQTPSNKVTEKGKYVELRCDPISGHTALYWYRQSLGQGPEFLIYFQGTGAADDSGLPNDRFFAVRPEGSVSTLKIQRTERGDSAVYLCASSSASGSSYNEQFFGPGTRLTVL.

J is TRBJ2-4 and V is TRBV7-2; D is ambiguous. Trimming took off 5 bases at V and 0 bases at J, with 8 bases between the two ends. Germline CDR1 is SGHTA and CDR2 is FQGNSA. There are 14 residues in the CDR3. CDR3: CASSPELAKNIQYF. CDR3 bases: TGTGCCAGCAGCCCTGAGTTAGCCAAAAACATTCAGTACTTC.

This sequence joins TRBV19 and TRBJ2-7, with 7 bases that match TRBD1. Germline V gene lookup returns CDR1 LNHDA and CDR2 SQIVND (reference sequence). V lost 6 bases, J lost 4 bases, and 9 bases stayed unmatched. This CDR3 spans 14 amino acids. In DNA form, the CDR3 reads TGTGCCAGTAGCACCGGGACAGCTACTTACGAGCAGTACTTC. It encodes CASSTGTATYEQYF.

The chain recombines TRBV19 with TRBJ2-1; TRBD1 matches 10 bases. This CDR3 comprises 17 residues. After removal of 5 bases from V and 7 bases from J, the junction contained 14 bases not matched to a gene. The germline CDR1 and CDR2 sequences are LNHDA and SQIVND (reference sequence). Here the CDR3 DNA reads TGTGCCAGTAGTCCTACCGGGACAGGGGTGAGAAGGAATGAGCAGTTCTTC. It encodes CASSPTGTGVRRNEQFF.

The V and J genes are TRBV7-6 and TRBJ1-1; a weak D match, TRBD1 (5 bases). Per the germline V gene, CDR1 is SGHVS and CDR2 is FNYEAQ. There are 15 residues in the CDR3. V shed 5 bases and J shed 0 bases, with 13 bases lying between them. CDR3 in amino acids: CASSRRAAMNTEAFF. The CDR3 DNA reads TGTGCCAGCAGCCGCAGGGCCGCAATGAACACTGAAGCTTTCTTT.

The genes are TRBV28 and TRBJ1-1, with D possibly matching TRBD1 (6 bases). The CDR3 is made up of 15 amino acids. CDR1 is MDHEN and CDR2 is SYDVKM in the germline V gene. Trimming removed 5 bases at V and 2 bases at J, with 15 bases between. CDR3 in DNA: TGTGCCAGCAGTGGGGGGGCAGTTGGAAACACTGAAGCTTTCTTT. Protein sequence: CASSGGAVGNTEAFF.

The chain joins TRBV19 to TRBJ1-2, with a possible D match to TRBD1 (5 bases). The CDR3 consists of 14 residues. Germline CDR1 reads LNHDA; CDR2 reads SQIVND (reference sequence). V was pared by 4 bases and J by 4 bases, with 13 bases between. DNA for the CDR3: TGTGCCAGTAGTACCCTGGGGCCTGGCTATGGCTACACCTTC. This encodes CASSTLGPGYGYTF.

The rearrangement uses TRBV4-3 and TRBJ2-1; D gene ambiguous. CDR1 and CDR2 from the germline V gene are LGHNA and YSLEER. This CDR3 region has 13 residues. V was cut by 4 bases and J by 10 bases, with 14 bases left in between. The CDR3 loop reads CASSLSPSPEQFF. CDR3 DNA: TGCGCCAGCAGCCTAAGCCCGTCTCCGGAGCAGTTCTTC.

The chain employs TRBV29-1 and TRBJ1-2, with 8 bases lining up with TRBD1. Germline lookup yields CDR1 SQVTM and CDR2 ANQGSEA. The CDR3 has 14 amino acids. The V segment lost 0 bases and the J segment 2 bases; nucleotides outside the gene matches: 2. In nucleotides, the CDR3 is TGCAGCGTTGAAGAGGGACAGGCGAACTATGGCTACACCTTC. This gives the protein CSVEEGQANYGYTF.

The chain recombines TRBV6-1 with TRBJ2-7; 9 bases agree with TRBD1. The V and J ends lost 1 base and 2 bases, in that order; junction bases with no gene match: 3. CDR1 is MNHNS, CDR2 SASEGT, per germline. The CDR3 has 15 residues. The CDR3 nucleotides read TGTGCCAGCAGTGAAGTAGGGACAGGGCCCTACGAGCAGTACTTC. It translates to CASSEVGTGPYEQYF.

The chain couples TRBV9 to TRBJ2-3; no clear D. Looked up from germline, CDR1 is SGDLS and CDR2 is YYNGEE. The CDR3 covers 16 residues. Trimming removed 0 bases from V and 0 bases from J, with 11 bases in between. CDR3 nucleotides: TGTGCCAGCAGCGTAGGAACAGTTGCTAGCACAGATACGCAGTATTTT. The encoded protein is CASSVGTVASTDTQYF.

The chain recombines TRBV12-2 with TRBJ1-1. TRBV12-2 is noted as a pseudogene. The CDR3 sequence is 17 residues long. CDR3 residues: CASRLVGREKGNTEAFF. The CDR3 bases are TGTGCAAGTCGCTTAGTTGGACGGGAGAAAGGGAACACTGAAGCTTTCTTT.

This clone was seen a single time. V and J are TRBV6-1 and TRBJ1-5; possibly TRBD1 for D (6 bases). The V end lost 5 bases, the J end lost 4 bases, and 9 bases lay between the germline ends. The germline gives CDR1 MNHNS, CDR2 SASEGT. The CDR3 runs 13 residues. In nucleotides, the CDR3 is TGTGCCAGCAGTACAGGGTGGAATCAGCCCCAGCATTTT. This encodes CASSTGWNQPQHF.

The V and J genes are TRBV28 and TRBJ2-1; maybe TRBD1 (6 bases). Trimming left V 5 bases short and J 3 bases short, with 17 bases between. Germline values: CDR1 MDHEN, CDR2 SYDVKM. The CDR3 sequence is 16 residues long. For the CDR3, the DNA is TGTGCCAGCAGTGGGATCGGACAGAACTTCTACAATGAGCAGTTCTTC. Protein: CASSGIGQNFYNEQFF.

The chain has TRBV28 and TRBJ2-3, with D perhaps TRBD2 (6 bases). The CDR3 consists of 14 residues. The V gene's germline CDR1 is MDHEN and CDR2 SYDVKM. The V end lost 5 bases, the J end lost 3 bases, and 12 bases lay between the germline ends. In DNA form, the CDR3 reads TGTGCCAGCAGTCCTAGCGTGCCTACAGATACGCAGTATTTT. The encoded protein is CASSPSVPTDTQYF.

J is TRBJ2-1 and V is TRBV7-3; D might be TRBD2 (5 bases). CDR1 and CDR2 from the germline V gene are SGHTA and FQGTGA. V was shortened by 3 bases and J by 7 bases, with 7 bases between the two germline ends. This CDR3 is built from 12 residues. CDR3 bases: TGTGCCAGCAGCTTCGGGGTTAATGAGCAGTTCTTC. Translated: CASSFGVNEQFF.

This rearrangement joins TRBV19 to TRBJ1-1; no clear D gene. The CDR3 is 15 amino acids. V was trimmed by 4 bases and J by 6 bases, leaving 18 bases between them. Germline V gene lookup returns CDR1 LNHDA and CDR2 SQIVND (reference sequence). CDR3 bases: TGTGCCAGTAGTAGACAATTGTCACGGCAACCTGAAGCTTTCTTT. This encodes CASSRQLSRQPEAFF.

The CDR3 DNA follows: TGTGCCAGCAGTTACGGGACAGGGGGCGTAGATACGCAGTATTTT. Amino acids: CASSYGTGGVDTQYF. This chain links TRBV6-5 with TRBJ2-3, with TRBD1 identical over 12 bases. The germline V gene encodes CDR1 MNHEY and CDR2 SVGAGI. V lost 2 bases, J lost 5 bases, and 2 bases stayed unmatched. The CDR3 has 15 residues.